Shown below are 14 T cell receptor beta chains from a single sample sequenced in a study of post-analysis software for immune sequencing data. General study results and limits: With TRBV5-6, TRBV5-1 and TRBV20-1 included, about 5 TRBV segments were more frequent in patients than in controls.

No antigen has been assigned to these receptors. Unique molecular identifiers featured in each of the TCR beta cDNA libraries. From the PCR reads, TCRdb called clonotypes with MiXCR, one entry per CDR3 protein. The sample has approximately 730,000 distinct CDR3 sequences, around 46% seen once. Sequenced sample: blood. The receptors originated from a girl aged 5-17 years with multiple sclerosis.

The chain employs TRBV2 and TRBJ2-3; D ambiguous. Trimming cost V 2 bases and J 7 bases, with 13 bases left between them. The CDR3 covers 14 residues. From germline, CDR1 is SNHLY and CDR2 FYNNEI. The CDR3 sequence is CASSEWHPGNTQYF. The DNA for the CDR3 is TGTGCCAGCAGTGAATGGCATCCTGGAAATACGCAGTATTTT.

This clonotype was found a few times. This sequence joins TRBV20-1 and TRBJ2-7; D is unresolved. The CDR3 contains 16 residues. V was pared by 0 bases and J by 0 bases, with 15 bases between. In germline, CDR1 is DFQATT, CDR2 SNEGSKA (reference sequence). The DNA for the CDR3 is TGCAGTGCTAGAGATCGCGCCGGGCCCAACTCCTACGAGCAGTACTTC. It codes for CSARDRAGPNSYEQYF.

The CDR3 bases are TGTGCCAGCAGTGGTACGGGCCCAGTGACCTACGAGCAGTACTTC. It is translated as CASSGTGPVTYEQYF. V usage is TRBV28 and J usage is TRBJ2-7; D gene unclear. CDR3 size: 15 residues. The V gene lost 5 bases and the J gene lost 2 bases, with 16 bases spanning the gap. Germline CDR1 MDHEN, CDR2 SYDVKM.

The rearrangement links TRBV12-3 or TRBV12-4 to TRBJ2-1, with D possibly being TRBD1 or TRBD2 (5 bases each). This CDR3 contains 14 residues. V lost 11 bases to trimming and J lost 4 bases, with 18 bases between them. CDR3 bases: TGTGCCGGGTCCCGGGACCGGTCTTACAATGAGCAGTTCTTC. As protein: CAGSRDRSYNEQFF.

The chain couples TRBV20-1 to TRBJ2-7; no clear D. V was shortened by 3 bases and J by 5 bases, with 8 bases between the two germline ends. Germline values: CDR1 DFQATT, CDR2 SNEGSKA (reference sequence). The CDR3 has 11 amino acids. The DNA for the CDR3 is TGCAGTGCTAGTGGAGTGGACGAGCAGTACTTC. It specifies CSASGVDEQYF.

The gene calls are TRBV25-1 and TRBJ2-5, with TRBD1 matching 8 bases. V gave up 2 bases and J gave up 1 base; unmatched junction bases: 3. The CDR3 is made up of 15 amino acids. Germline V lookup: CDR1 MGHDK, CDR2 SYGVNS. The CDR3 DNA sequence: TGTGCCAGCAGTGAACCGGGACAGGCCCAAGAGACCCAGTACTTC. This codes for CASSEPGQAQETQYF.

This clonotype was seen a few times. The CDR3 region is CSAFGLVEVNEQFF. CDR3 bases: TGCAGTGCCTTCGGGCTAGTAGAGGTCAATGAGCAGTTCTTC. The chain recombines TRBV20-1 with TRBJ2-1; D gene uncertain. Germline loops: CDR1 DFQATT, CDR2 SNEGSKA (reference sequence). The germline V and J ends were trimmed by 6 bases and 6 bases, with 18 bases remaining between them. CDR3 size: 14 residues.

The CDR3 sequence is CATREDSDTQYF. The DNA of the CDR3 is TGTGCCACCCGGGAGGACTCGGATACGCAGTATTTT. The genes are TRBV28 and TRBJ2-3; 7 bases agree with TRBD2. Losses at the gene ends were 10 bases for V and 6 bases for J; bases not matched to a gene: 7. Germline V lookup: CDR1 MDHEN, CDR2 SYDVKM. There are 12 residues in the CDR3.

This chain links TRBV29-1 with TRBJ2-5, with D unclear. Per germline, CDR1 SQVTM and CDR2 ANQGSEA. Between the trimmed V and J ends, which lost 4 bases and 4 bases, there was a span of 10 bases. The CDR3 loop spans 12 amino acids. CDR3 region: CSVAAIGETQYF. CDR3 sequence (DNA): TGCAGCGTTGCAGCGATTGGAGAGACCCAGTACTTC.

This clonotype was detected many times. V usage is TRBV5-1 and J usage is TRBJ1-6; D uncertain. Germline-derived CDR1 and CDR2 are SGHRS and YFSETQ. The CDR3 spans 14 residues. With 4 bases removed from V and 8 bases from J, the gap between germline ends came to 13 bases. Written as DNA, the CDR3 is TGCGCCAGCAGCAACGCAGGATTTGATTCACCCCTCCACTTT. Residues: CASSNAGFDSPLHF.

Concerning this clonotype itself: The junction departs from germline at one end; a sequencing error may be responsible. V is TRBV7-3 and J is TRBJ2-6, with 9 positions matching TRBD1. This CDR3 is built from 16 residues. The V gene's germline CDR1 is SGHTA and CDR2 FQGTGA. In nucleotides, the CDR3 is TGTGCCAGCAGCTTTACAGGGGGCGCTGGGGCCAACGTCCGGACTTTC. This gives the protein CASSFTGGAGANVRTF.

The J gene is TRBJ1-2, the V gene TRBV7-4; no firm D call. V gave up 1 base and J gave up 4 bases, with 19 bases separating them. Germline loops: CDR1 SGHVT, CDR2 SQSDAQ. The CDR3 covers 17 residues. The CDR3 nucleotides read TGTGCCAGCAGCTTAGGATCCGGCGATCAGCTCACCTATGGCTACACCTTC. Protein sequence: CASSLGSGDQLTYGYTF.

This rearrangement joins TRBV7-2 to TRBJ2-5; 12 nucleotides line up with TRBD1. The J call may be mistaken, given a closer DNA end match to TRBJ2-7. The CDR3 runs 15 residues. In germline, CDR1 is SGHTA, CDR2 FQGNSA. The CDR3 DNA reads as TGTGCCAGCAGCCTCCCGGGACAGGGGGCTTACGAGCAGTACTTC. Protein sequence: CASSLPGQGAYEQYF.

The gene calls are TRBV19 and TRBJ1-2; 10 nucleotides align to TRBD1. V was pared by 6 bases and J by 3 bases, with 7 bases of the junction left unmatched. CDR1 and CDR2 from the germline V gene are LNHDA and SQIVND (reference sequence). There are 15 residues in the CDR3. The CDR3 here is CASRGTGEIDYGYTF. In nucleotides, the CDR3 is TGTGCCAGTAGGGGGACAGGGGAGATTGACTATGGCTACACCTTC. The complete variable domain, with remaining parts taken from reference TRBV19 and TRBJ1-2, reads DGGITQSPKYLFRKEGQNVTLSCEQNLNHDAMYWYRQDPGQGLRLIYYSQIVNDFQKGDIAEGYSVSREKKESFPLTVTSAQKNPTAFYLCASRGTGEIDYGYTFGSGTRLTVV.